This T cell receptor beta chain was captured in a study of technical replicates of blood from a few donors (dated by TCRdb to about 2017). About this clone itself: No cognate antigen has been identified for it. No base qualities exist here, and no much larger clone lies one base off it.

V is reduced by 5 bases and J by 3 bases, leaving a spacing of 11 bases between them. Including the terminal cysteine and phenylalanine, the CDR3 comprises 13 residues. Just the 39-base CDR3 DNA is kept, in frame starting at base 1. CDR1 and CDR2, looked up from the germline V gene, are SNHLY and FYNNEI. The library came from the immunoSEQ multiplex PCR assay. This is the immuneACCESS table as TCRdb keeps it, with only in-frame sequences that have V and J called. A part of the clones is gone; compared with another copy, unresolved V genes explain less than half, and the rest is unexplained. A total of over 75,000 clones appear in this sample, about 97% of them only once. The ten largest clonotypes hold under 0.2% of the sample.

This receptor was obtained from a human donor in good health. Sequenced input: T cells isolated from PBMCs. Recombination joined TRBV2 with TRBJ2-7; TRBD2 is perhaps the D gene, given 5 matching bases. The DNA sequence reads TGTGCCAGCAGTACCGGACTGCACTACGAGCAGTACTTC. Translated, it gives CASSTGLHYEQYF.